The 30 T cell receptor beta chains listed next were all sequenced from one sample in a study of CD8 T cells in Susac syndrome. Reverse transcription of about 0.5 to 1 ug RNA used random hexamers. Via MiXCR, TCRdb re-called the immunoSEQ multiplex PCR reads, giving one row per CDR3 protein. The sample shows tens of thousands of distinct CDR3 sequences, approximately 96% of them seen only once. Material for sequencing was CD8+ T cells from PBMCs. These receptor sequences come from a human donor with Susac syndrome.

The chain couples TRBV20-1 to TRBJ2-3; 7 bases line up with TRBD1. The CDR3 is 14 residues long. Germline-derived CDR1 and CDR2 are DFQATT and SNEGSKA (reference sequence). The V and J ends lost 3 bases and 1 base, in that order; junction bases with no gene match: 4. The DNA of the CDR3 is TGCAGTGCTAGCACAGGGGACGGCACAGATACGCAGTATTTT. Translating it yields CSASTGDGTDTQYF.

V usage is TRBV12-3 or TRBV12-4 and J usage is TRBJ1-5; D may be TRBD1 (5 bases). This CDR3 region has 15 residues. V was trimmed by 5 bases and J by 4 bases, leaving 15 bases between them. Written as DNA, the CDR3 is TGTGCCAGCAGTCCCGGGGACCTTCCAAATCAGCCCCAGCATTTT. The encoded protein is CASSPGDLPNQPQHF.

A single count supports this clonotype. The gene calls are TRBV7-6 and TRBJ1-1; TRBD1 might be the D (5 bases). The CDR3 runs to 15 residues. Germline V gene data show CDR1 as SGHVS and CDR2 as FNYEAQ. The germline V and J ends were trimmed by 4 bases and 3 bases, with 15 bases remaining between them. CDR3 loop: CASSSPLRGDTEAFF. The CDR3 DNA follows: TGTGCCAGCAGCTCCCCCCTCCGGGGGGACACTGAAGCTTTCTTT. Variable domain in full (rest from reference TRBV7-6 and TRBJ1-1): GAGVSQSPRYKVTKRGQDVALRCDPISGHVSLYWYRQALGQGPEFLTYFNYEAQQDKSGLPNDRFSAERPEGSISTLTIQRTEQRDSAMYRCASSSPLRGDTEAFFGQGTRLTVV.

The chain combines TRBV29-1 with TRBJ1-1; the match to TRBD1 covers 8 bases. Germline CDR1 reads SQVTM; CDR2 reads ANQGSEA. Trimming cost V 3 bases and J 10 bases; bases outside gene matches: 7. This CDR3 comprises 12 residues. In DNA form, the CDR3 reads TGCAGCGTTGATTTCGCAGGGGGCTCAGCTTTCTTT. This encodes CSVDFAGGSAFF.

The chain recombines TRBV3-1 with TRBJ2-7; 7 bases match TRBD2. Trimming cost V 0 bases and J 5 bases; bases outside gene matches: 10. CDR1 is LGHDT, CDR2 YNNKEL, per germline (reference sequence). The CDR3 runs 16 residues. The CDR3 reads CASSQDVWGGSNEQYF. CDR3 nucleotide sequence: TGTGCCAGCAGCCAAGACGTTTGGGGGGGATCCAACGAGCAGTACTTC.

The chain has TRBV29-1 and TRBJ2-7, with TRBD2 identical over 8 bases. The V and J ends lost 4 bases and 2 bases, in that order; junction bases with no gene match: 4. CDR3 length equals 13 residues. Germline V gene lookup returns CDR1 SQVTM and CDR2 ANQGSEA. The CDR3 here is CSVAGGNPYEQYF. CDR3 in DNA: TGCAGCGTTGCGGGAGGGAACCCCTACGAGCAGTACTTC.

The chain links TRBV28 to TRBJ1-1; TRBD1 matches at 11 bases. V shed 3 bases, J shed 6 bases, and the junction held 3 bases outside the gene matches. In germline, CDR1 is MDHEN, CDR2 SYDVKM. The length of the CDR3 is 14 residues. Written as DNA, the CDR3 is TGTGCCAGCAGTTTGGGGACAGGGGGAGCTGAAGCTTTCTTT. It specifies CASSLGTGGAEAFF.

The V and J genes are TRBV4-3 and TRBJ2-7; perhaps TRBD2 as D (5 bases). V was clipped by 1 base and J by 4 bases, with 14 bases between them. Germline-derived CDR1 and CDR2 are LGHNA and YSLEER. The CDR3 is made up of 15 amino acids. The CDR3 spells CASSQGPGEWYEQYF. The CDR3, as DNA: TGCGCCAGCAGCCAAGGGCCCGGGGAATGGTACGAGCAGTACTTC.

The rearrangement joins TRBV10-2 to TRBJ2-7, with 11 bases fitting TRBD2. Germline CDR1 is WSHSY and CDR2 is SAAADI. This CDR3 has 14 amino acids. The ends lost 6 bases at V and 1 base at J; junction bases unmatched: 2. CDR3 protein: CASSGTSGSYEQYF. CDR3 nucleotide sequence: TGCGCCAGCAGCGGGACTAGCGGTTCCTACGAGCAGTACTTC.

The CDR3 sequence is CASSLAAGVTTDTQYF. In DNA, the CDR3 is TGTGCCAGCAGCTTAGCGGCGGGGGTCACCACAGATACGCAGTATTTT. J is TRBJ2-3 and V is TRBV7-9; TRBD2 agrees at 7 bases. The CDR3 is made up of 16 amino acids. Trimming at V came to 0 bases and at J to 2 bases, leaving 5 bases not matched to a gene. CDR1 and CDR2 from the germline V gene are SEHNR and FQNEAQ (reference sequence).

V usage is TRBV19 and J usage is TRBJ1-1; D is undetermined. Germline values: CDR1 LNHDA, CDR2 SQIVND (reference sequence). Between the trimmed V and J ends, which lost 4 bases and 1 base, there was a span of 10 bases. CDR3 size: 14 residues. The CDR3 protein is CASSTGPWNTEAFF. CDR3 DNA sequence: TGTGCCAGTAGTACAGGCCCGTGGAACACTGAAGCTTTCTTT.

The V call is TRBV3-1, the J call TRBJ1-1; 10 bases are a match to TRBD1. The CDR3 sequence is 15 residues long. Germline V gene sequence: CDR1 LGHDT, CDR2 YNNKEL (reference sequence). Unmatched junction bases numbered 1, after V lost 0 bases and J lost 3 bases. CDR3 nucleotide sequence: TGTGCCAGCAGCCAAGAGGGGACAGGGGACACTGAAGCTTTCTTT. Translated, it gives CASSQEGTGDTEAFF.

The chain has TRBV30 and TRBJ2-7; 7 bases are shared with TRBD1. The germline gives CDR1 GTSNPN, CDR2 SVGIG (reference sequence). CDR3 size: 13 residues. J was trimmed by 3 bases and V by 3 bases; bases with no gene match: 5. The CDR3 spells CAWRTGQSYEQYF. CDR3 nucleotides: TGTGCCTGGAGGACGGGACAGAGCTACGAGCAGTACTTC.

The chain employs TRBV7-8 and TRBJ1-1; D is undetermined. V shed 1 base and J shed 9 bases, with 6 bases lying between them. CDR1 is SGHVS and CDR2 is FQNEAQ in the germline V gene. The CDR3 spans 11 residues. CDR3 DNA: TGTGCCAGCAGCTTAGGCGTTCAAGCTTTCTTT. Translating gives CASSLGVQAFF.

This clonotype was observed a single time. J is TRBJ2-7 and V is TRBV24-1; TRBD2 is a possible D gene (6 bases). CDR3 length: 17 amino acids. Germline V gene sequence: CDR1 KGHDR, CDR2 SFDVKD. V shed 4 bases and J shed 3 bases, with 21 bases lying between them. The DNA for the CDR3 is TGTGCCACCAGTGACCGTCCCTACGGAGGGTGGGACTACGAGCAGTACTTC. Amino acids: CATSDRPYGGWDYEQYF.

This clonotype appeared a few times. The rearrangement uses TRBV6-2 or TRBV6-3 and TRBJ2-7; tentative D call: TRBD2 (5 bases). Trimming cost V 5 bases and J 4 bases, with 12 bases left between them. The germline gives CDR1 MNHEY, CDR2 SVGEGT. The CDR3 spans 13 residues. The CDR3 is CASSRGADYEQYF. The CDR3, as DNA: TGTGCCAGCAGTCGAGGAGCGGATTACGAGCAGTACTTC.

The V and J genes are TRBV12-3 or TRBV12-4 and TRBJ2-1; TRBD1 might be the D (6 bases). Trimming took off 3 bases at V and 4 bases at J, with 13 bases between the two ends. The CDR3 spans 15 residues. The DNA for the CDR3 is TGTGCCAGCAGTTTCCGGCCAGGGGATTACAATGAGCAGTTCTTC. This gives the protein CASSFRPGDYNEQFF.

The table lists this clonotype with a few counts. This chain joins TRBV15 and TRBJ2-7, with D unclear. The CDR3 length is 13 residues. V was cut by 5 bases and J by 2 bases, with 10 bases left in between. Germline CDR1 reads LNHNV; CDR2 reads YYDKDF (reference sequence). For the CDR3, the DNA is TGTGCCACCAGCTCGGAAACCCCCTACGAGCAGTACTTC. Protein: CATSSETPYEQYF.

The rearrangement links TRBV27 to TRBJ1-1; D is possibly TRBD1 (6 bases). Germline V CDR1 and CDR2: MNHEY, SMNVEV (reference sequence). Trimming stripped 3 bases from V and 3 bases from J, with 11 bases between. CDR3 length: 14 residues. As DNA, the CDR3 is TGTGCCAGCAGTTTTGGGGGCTTGGACACTGAAGCTTTCTTT. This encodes CASSFGGLDTEAFF.

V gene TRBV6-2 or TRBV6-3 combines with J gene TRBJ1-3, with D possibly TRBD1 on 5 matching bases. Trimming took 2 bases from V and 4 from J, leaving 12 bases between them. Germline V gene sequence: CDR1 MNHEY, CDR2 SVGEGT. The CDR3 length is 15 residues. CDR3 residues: CASSYGAAPGNTIYF. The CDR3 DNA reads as TGTGCCAGCAGTTACGGGGCAGCGCCAGGAAACACCATATATTTT.

In nucleotides, the CDR3 is TGTGCCACCGGACGAGGGGAGGGGGCCGACACAGATACGCAGTATTTT. Its protein is CATGRGEGADTDTQYF. The chain is built from TRBV10-3 and TRBJ2-3; either TRBD1 or TRBD2 may supply D (7 bases each). The V end was cut by 10 bases, the J end by 2 bases, with 22 bases between. Germline-derived CDR1 and CDR2 are ENHRY and SYGVKD. The CDR3 covers 16 residues.

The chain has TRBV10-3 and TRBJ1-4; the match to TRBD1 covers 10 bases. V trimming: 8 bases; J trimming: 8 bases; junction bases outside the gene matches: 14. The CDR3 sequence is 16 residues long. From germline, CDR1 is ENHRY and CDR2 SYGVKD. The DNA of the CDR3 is TGTGCCATCGGGGGAGATTCGACAGGGGGCACGGAAAAACTGTTTTTT. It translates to CAIGGDSTGGTEKLFF.

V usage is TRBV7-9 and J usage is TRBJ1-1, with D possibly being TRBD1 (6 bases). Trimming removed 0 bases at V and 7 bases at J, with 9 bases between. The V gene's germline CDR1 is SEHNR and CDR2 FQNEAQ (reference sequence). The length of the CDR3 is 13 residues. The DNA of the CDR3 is TGTGCCAGCAGCTTAGCCGCGGACAGTGAAGCTTTCTTT. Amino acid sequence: CASSLAADSEAFF. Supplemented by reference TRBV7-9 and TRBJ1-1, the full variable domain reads DTGVSQNPRHKITKRGQNVTFRCDPISEHNRLYWYRQTLGQGPEFLTYFQNEAQLEKSRLLSDRFSAERPKGSFSTLEIQRTEQGDSAMYLCASSLAADSEAFFGQGTRLTVV.

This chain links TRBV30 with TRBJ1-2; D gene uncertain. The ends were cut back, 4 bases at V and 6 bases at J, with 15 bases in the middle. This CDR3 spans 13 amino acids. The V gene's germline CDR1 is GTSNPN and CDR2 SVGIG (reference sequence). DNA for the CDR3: TGTGCCTGGAATGGGGTGGTTGTGGATGGCTACACCTTC. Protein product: CAWNGVVVDGYTF.

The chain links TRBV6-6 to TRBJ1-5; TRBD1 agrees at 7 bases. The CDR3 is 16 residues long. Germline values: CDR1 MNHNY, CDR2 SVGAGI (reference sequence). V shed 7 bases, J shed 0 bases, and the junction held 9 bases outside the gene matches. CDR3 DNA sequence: TGTGCCAGCATTTTCGACAGGGCCCTTAGCAATCAGCCCCAGCATTTT. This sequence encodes CASIFDRALSNQPQHF.

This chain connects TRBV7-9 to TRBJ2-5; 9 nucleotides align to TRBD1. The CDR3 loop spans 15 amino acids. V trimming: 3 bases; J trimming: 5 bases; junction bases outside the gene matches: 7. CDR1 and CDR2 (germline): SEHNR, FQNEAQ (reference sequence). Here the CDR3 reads CASSFTTGGAETQYF. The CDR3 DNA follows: TGTGCCAGCAGCTTTACAACAGGGGGCGCGGAGACCCAGTACTTC.

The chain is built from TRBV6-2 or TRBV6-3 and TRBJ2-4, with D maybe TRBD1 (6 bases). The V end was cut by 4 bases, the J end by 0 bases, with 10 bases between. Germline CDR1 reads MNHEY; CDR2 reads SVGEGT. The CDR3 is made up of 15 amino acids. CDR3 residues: CASSSTGIAKNIQYF. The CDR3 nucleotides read TGTGCCAGCAGTTCCACAGGGATAGCCAAAAACATTCAGTACTTC.

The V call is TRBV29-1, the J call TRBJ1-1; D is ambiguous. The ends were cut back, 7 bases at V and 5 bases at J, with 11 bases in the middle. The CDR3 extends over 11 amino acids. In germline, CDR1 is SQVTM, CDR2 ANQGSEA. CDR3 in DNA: TGCAGCGCTAGGCGGGATACTGAAGCTTTCTTT. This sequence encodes CSARRDTEAFF.

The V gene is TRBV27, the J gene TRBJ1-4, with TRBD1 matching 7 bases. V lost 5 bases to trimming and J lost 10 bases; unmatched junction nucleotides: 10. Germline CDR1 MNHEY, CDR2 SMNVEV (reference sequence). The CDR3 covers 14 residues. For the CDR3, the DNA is TGTGCCAGCAGTCCCCGAACAGGGGACCGAAAACTGTTTTTT. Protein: CASSPRTGDRKLFF.

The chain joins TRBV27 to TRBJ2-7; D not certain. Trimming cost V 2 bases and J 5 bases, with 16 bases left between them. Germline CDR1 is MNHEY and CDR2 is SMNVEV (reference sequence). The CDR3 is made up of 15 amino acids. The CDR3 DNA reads TGTGCCAGCAGTTTAACTGGGATCTGGTCCAACGAGCAGTACTTC. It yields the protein CASSLTGIWSNEQYF.